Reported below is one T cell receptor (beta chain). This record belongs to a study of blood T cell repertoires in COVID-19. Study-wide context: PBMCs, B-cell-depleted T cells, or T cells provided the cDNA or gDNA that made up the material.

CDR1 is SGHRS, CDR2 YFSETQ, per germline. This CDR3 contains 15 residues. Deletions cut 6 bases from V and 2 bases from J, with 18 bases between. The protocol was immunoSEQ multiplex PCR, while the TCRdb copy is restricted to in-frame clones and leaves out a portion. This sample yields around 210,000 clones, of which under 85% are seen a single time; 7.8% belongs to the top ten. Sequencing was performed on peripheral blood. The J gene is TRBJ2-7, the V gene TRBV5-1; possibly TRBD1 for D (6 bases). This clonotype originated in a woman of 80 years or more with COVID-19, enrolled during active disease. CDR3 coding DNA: TGCGCCAGCAACCCGAGACCACAGGGTACCTACGAGCAGTACTTC. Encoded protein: CASNPRPQGTYEQYF.